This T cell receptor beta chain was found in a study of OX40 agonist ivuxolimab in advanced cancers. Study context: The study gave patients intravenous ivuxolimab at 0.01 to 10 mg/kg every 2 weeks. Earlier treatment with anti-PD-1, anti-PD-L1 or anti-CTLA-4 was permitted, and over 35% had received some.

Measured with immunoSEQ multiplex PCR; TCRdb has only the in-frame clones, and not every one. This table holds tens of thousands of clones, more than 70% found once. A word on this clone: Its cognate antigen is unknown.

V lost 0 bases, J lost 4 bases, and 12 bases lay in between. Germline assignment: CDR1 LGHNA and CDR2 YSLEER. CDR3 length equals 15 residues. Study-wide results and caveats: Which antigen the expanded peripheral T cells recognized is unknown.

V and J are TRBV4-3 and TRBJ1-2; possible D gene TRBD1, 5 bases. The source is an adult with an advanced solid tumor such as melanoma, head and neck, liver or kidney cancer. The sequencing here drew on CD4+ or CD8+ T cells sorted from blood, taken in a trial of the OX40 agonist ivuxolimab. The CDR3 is CASSQDRGMTYGYTF. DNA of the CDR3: TGCGCCAGCAGCCAAGATCGGGGCATGACCTATGGCTACACCTTC.